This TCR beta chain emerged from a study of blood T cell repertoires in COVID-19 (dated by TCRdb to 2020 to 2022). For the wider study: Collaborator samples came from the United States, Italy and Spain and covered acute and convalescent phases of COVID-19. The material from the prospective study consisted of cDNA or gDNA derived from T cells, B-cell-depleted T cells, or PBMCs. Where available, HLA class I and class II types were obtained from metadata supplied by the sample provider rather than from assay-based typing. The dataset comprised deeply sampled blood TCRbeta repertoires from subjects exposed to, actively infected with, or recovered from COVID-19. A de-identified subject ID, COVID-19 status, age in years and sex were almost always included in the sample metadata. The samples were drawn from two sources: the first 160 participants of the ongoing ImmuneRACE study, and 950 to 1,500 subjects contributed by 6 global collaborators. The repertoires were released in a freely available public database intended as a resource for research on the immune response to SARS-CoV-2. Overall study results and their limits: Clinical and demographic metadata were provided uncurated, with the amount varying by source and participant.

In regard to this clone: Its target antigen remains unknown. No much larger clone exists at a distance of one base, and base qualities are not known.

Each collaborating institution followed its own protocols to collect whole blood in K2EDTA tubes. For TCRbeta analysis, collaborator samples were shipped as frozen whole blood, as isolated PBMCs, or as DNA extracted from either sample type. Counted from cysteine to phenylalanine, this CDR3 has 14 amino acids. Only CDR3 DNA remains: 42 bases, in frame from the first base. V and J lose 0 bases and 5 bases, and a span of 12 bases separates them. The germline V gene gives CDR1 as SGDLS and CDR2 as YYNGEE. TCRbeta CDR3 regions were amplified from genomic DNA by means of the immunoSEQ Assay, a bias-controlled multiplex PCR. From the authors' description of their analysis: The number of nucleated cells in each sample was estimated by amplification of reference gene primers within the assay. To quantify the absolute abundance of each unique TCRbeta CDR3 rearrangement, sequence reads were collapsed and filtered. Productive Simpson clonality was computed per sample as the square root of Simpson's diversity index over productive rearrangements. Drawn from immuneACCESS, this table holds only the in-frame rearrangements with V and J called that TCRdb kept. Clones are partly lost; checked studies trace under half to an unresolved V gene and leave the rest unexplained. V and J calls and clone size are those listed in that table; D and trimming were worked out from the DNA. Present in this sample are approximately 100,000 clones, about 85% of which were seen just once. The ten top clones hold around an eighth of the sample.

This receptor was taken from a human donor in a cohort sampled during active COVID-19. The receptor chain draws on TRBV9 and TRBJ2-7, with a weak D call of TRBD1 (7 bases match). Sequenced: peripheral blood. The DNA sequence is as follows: TGTGCCAGCAGCGTAGGCGGAGGGGGCAACGAGCAGTACTTC. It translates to CASSVGGGGNEQYF.